Presented here are 24 T cell receptor beta chains from one specimen sequenced in a study of T cell repertoires in cytomegalovirus infection. TCRdb reanalysed the reads using MiXCR and keeps one entry per CDR3 protein. The sample records roughly 760,000 distinct CDR3 sequences, less than 40% being singletons. Specimen: PBMCs. Receptors originate from a human donor in good health (CMV status not recorded). Some clones in this sample may be carry-over from other donors' samples.

CDR3 in amino acids: CASSWGTGQPQHF. As DNA, the CDR3 is TGTGCCAGCAGCTGGGGGACAGGGCAGCCCCAGCATTTT. The rearrangement joins TRBV5-6 to TRBJ1-5, with TRBD1 matching 9 bases. V was pared by 3 bases and J by 7 bases, with 2 bases of the junction left unmatched. This CDR3 comprises 13 residues. Germline V lookup: CDR1 SGHDT, CDR2 YYEEEE.

A note on this clonotype: A clone one base away is much larger, so this may be a read error. The chain has TRBV7-8 and TRBJ2-2; 11 nucleotides match TRBD2. Looked up from germline, CDR1 is SGHVS and CDR2 is FQNEAQ. Unmatched junction bases numbered 11, after V lost 9 bases and J lost 5 bases. This CDR3 region has 16 residues. CDR3 DNA: TGTGCCAGGAGCGTATTAGCGGGGGGGCCGACCGGGGAGCTGTTTTTT. The encoded protein is CARSVLAGGPTGELFF.

The CDR3 region is CASSISEAFF. The DNA for the CDR3 is TGTGCCAGCAGCATAAGTGAAGCTTTCTTT. This sequence joins TRBV7-6 and TRBJ1-1, with D unresolved. This CDR3 is 10 amino acids long. The germline V and J ends were trimmed by 5 bases and 7 bases, with 5 bases remaining between them. Germline lookup yields CDR1 SGHVS and CDR2 FNYEAQ.

This clonotype was seen more than once but under ten times. This chain links TRBV24-1 with TRBJ2-7, with 9 bases identical to TRBD1. Trimming cost V 6 bases and J 5 bases; bases outside gene matches: 7. There are 14 residues in the CDR3. Looked up from germline, CDR1 is KGHDR and CDR2 is SFDVKD. The DNA of the CDR3 is TGTGCCACCAGTCGCCGGGACAGGGAGGACGAGCAGTACTTC. Translation gives CATSRRDREDEQYF.

This clonotype was observed a handful of times. The rearrangement uses TRBV2 and TRBJ1-1, with D possibly matching TRBD1 (6 bases). Germline CDR1 SNHLY, CDR2 FYNNEI. The CDR3 extends over 14 amino acids. Trimming took 7 bases from V and 4 from J, leaving 16 bases between them. The CDR3 reads CASTTGRVGTEAFF. The CDR3 coding sequence is TGTGCCAGCACCACAGGGAGGGTGGGCACTGAAGCTTTCTTT.

A few counts support this clonotype. The V call is TRBV18, the J call TRBJ2-7; TRBD1 matches 7 bases. This CDR3 spans 14 amino acids. Germline CDR1 is KGHSH and CDR2 is LQKENI. The V segment lost 5 bases and the J segment 5 bases; nucleotides outside the gene matches: 9. The CDR3 is CASSTYRGPNEQYF. CDR3 nucleotides: TGTGCCAGCTCAACGTACAGGGGACCGAACGAGCAGTACTTC. The variable domain in full, with the rest retrieved from reference TRBV18 and TRBJ2-7, is NAGVMQNPRHLVRRRGQEARLRCSPMKGHSHVYWYRQLPEEGLKFMVYLQKENIIDESGMPKERFSAEFPKEGPSILRIQQVVRGDSAAYFCASSTYRGPNEQYFGPGTRLTVT.

Note on this clonotype: Because it lacks the conserved phenylalanine or tryptophan at the end, this CDR3 is likely a read error. The chain uses TRBV28 and TRBJ1-4, with D uncertain. This CDR3 spans 14 amino acids. Germline V gene sequence: CDR1 MDHEN, CDR2 SYDVKM. V was shortened by 8 bases and J by 4 bases, with 14 bases between the two germline ends. In DNA form, the CDR3 reads TGTGCCAGCCGGTCAGGAATGATTAATGAAAAACTGTTTTTG. Amino acid sequence: CASRSGMINEKLFL.

This clonotype has only a few counts. This chain links TRBV19 with TRBJ2-7; the match to TRBD2 covers 10 bases. The CDR3 is 16 amino acids. Germline V gives CDR1 LNHDA, CDR2 SQIVND (reference sequence). With 3 bases clipped from V and 4 bases from J, the junction kept 9 bases outside the gene matches. CDR3 in DNA: TGTGCCAGTAGTATTGGTCTAGCGGGAGCAGCGTACGAGCAGTACTTC. Translating it yields CASSIGLAGAAYEQYF.

This clonotype has just a few counts. The gene calls are TRBV6-5 and TRBJ2-1; D may be TRBD1 or TRBD2 (6 bases each). This CDR3 comprises 15 residues. The germline V and J ends were trimmed by 7 bases and 2 bases, with 15 bases remaining between them. Germline-derived CDR1 and CDR2 are MNHEY and SVGAGI. DNA for the CDR3: TGTGCCAGCACCCCAGGTGGGGGGCCCTACAATGAGCAGTTCTTC. Translation gives CASTPGGGPYNEQFF.

J is TRBJ2-7 and V is TRBV14; weak D call: TRBD2 (5 bases). CDR1 and CDR2 from the germline V gene are SGHDN and FVKESK. This CDR3 comprises 12 residues. The V gene lost 1 base and the J gene lost 9 bases, with 10 bases spanning the gap. The CDR3 DNA follows: TGTGCCAGCAGCCAAGCCATGGACTTGCAGTACTTC. Its translation is CASSQAMDLQYF.

This clonotype turned up a few times. The chain links TRBV28 to TRBJ1-1; D is ambiguous. The germline V and J ends were trimmed by 8 bases and 1 base, with 23 bases remaining between them. The CDR3 consists of 17 residues. Germline values: CDR1 MDHEN, CDR2 SYDVKM. In nucleotides, the CDR3 is TGTGCCAGCCACCTACCAAGCCGTTTGGGAGCGAACACTGAAGCTTTCTTT. Amino acids: CASHLPSRLGANTEAFF. Full variable domain (missing parts from reference TRBV28 and TRBJ1-1): DVKVTQSSRYLVKRTGEKVFLECVQDMDHENMFWYRQDPGLGLRLIYFSYDVKMKEKGDIPEGYSVSREKKERFSLILESASTNQTSMYLCASHLPSRLGANTEAFFGQGTRLTVV.

The V and J genes are TRBV30 and TRBJ2-7; D remains unclear. This CDR3 has 12 amino acids. Germline CDR1 GTSNPN, CDR2 SVGIG (reference sequence). Trimming took 0 bases from V and 0 from J, leaving 3 bases between them. The CDR3, as DNA: TGTGCCTGGAGTGTTTCCTCCTACGAGCAGTACTTC. As protein: CAWSVSSYEQYF.

The chain is built from TRBV10-3 and TRBJ2-1; D not certain. This CDR3 is 12 amino acids long. With 8 bases removed from V and 6 bases from J, the gap between germline ends came to 11 bases. The germline V gene has CDR1 ENHRY and CDR2 SYGVKD. The CDR3 is CAIQTPFNEQFF. The DNA for the CDR3 is TGTGCCATCCAGACCCCCTTCAATGAGCAGTTCTTC.

Concerning this clonotype: One end of the junction varies from germline; a read error may be responsible. The chain couples TRBV7-2 to TRBJ1-2; 8 nucleotides align to TRBD1. The germline V gene has CDR1 SGHTA and CDR2 FQGNSA. The CDR3 extends over 14 amino acids. The CDR3 DNA reads as TGTGCCAACAGCCCGCACAGGGGGTTGGGGGGCTACACCTTC. This sequence encodes CANSPHRGLGGYTF. The complete variable domain, with remaining parts taken from reference TRBV7-2 and TRBJ1-2, reads GAGVSQSPSNKVTEKGKDVELRCDPISGHTALYWYRQSLGQGLEFLIYFQGNSAPDKSGLPSDRFSAERTGGSVSTLTIQRTQQEDSAVYLCANSPHRGLGGYTFGSGTRLTVV.

This clonotype came up many times. V usage is TRBV12-3 or TRBV12-4 and J usage is TRBJ2-1; 7 bases map to TRBD1. The ends lost 5 bases at V and 2 bases at J; junction bases unmatched: 12. The CDR3 has 17 amino acids. This CDR3 is CASSPPTGNVAYNEQFF. Here the CDR3 DNA reads TGTGCCAGCAGTCCCCCGACAGGGAATGTGGCCTACAATGAGCAGTTCTTC.

This chain links TRBV20-1 with TRBJ2-1; 9 bases are a match to TRBD2. Trimming cost V 6 bases and J 0 bases; bases outside gene matches: 9. Germline CDR1 and CDR2: DFQATT and SNEGSKA (reference sequence). This CDR3 spans 16 amino acids. The CDR3 protein is CSAGEGGRASYNEQFF. CDR3 in DNA: TGCAGTGCCGGGGAGGGCGGGAGGGCCTCCTACAATGAGCAGTTCTTC.

CDR3 amino acids: CASSEHQGLAGESETQYF. Here the CDR3 DNA reads TGCGCCAGCAGTGAGCACCAGGGTCTAGCGGGGGAATCAGAGACCCAGTACTTC. The chain recombines TRBV10-2 with TRBJ2-5, with 10 bases identical to TRBD2. Germline trimming cut 2 bases from V and 4 bases from J; bases unmatched to any gene: 13. Germline-derived CDR1 and CDR2 are WSHSY and SAAADI. The CDR3 has 18 amino acids.

In its sample, this clonotype was seen many times. V and J are TRBV7-2 and TRBJ2-5; D gene uncertain. The V gene lost 3 bases and the J gene lost 4 bases, with 12 bases spanning the gap. CDR1 SGHTA and CDR2 FQGNSA come from the germline V gene. This CDR3 has 14 residues. The CDR3 loop reads CASSFSPVLETQYF. CDR3 DNA sequence: TGTGCCAGCAGCTTCTCGCCCGTCCTAGAGACCCAGTACTTC.

The rearrangement joins TRBV14 to TRBJ1-1; the D is unclear. The CDR3 loop spans 16 amino acids. Germline V lookup: CDR1 SGHDN, CDR2 FVKESK. With 1 base removed from V and 0 bases from J, the gap between germline ends came to 12 bases. The CDR3 nucleotides are TGTGCCAGCAGCCAAGTTTTCCAATTAATGAACACTGAAGCTTTCTTT. Protein: CASSQVFQLMNTEAFF.

This chain links TRBV27 with TRBJ2-7, with 11 bases aligning to TRBD2. Trimming took 7 bases from V and 2 from J; bases not matched to a gene: 10. The germline V gene encodes CDR1 MNHEY and CDR2 SMNVEV (reference sequence). This CDR3 region has 16 residues. Here the CDR3 DNA reads TGTGCCAGCACCTTCCGAGGGACTAGCGGCCCCTACGAGCAGTACTTC. Its translation: CASTFRGTSGPYEQYF.

This clonotype occurred a few times. This sequence joins TRBV12-3 or TRBV12-4 and TRBJ2-2; D is unclear. The CDR3 length is 16 residues. The V end lost 2 bases, the J end lost 6 bases, and 16 bases lay between the germline ends. The CDR3 region is CASSLYSTRFSGELFF. In DNA form, the CDR3 reads TGTGCCAGCAGTTTATACAGTACAAGATTTTCCGGGGAGCTGTTTTTT.

This clonotype occurred a few times. The J gene is TRBJ2-1, the V gene TRBV19; no firm D call. V shed 4 bases and J shed 5 bases, with 6 bases lying between them. Germline CDR1 is LNHDA and CDR2 is SQIVND (reference sequence). CDR3 size: 12 residues. CDR3 nucleotides: TGTGCCAGTAGTACGGAGAACAATGAGCAGTTCTTC. Encoded protein: CASSTENNEQFF. The full variable domain, completed using reference TRBV19 and TRBJ2-1, is DGGITQSPKYLFRKEGQNVTLSCEQNLNHDAMYWYRQDPGQGLRLIYYSQIVNDFQKGDIAEGYSVSREKKESFPLTVTSAQKNPTAFYLCASSTENNEQFFGPGTRLTVL.

To note about this clonotype: Germline is not matched at one junction end, which may reflect a read error. V usage is TRBV6-6 and J usage is TRBJ1-5; D not resolved. The germline gives CDR1 MNHNY, CDR2 SVGAGI (reference sequence). This CDR3 contains 14 residues. CDR3 DNA: TGTGCCAGCAGCAAGGTATCCAGCAATCATCCCCAGCATTTT. Encoded protein: CASSKVSSNHPQHF.

The chain uses TRBV29-1 and TRBJ1-1; the D gene is possibly TRBD1 (5 bases). Germline V gene sequence: CDR1 SQVTM, CDR2 ANQGSEA. V lost 7 bases, J lost 1 base, and 10 bases lay in between. There are 12 residues in the CDR3. CDR3 loop: CSGGGSNTEAFF. CDR3 nucleotides: TGCAGCGGTGGGGGTTCGAACACTGAAGCTTTCTTT.